This entry concerns a single TCR beta chain. The antigen is not known. The germline CDR1 and CDR2 sequences are SNHLY and FYNNEI. The trim removed 3 bases at V and 3 bases at J, leaving 9 bases unmatched. CDR3 length: 17 residues. The data derive from a study of T-cell reconstitution after alpha-beta-depleted transplantation in children. Study findings and constraints: T-cell counts and diversity were attributed mostly to newly produced T cells one year after transplant.

As it was prepared, the TCRbeta library received unique molecular identifiers. TCRdb reanalysed the PCR reads using MiXCR and keeps one entry per CDR3 protein. Here the sample spans 250,000 to 400,000 distinct CDR3 sequences, around 25% being singletons. This sample comprised PBMCs, mostly from graft donor cells, obtained 180 days after TCRalphabeta/CD19-depleted stem cell transplant. The chain joins TRBV2 to TRBJ2-2; 8 nucleotides match TRBD2. This TCR derives from a male patient younger than 18 who had a stem cell transplant for acute lymphoblastic leukemia, so the T cells may come from the graft donor. The CDR3 DNA sequence: TGTGCCAGCAGTGACGGGCTATGGCGGGAGGACACCGGGGAGCTGTTTTTT. It translates to CASSDGLWREDTGELFF.